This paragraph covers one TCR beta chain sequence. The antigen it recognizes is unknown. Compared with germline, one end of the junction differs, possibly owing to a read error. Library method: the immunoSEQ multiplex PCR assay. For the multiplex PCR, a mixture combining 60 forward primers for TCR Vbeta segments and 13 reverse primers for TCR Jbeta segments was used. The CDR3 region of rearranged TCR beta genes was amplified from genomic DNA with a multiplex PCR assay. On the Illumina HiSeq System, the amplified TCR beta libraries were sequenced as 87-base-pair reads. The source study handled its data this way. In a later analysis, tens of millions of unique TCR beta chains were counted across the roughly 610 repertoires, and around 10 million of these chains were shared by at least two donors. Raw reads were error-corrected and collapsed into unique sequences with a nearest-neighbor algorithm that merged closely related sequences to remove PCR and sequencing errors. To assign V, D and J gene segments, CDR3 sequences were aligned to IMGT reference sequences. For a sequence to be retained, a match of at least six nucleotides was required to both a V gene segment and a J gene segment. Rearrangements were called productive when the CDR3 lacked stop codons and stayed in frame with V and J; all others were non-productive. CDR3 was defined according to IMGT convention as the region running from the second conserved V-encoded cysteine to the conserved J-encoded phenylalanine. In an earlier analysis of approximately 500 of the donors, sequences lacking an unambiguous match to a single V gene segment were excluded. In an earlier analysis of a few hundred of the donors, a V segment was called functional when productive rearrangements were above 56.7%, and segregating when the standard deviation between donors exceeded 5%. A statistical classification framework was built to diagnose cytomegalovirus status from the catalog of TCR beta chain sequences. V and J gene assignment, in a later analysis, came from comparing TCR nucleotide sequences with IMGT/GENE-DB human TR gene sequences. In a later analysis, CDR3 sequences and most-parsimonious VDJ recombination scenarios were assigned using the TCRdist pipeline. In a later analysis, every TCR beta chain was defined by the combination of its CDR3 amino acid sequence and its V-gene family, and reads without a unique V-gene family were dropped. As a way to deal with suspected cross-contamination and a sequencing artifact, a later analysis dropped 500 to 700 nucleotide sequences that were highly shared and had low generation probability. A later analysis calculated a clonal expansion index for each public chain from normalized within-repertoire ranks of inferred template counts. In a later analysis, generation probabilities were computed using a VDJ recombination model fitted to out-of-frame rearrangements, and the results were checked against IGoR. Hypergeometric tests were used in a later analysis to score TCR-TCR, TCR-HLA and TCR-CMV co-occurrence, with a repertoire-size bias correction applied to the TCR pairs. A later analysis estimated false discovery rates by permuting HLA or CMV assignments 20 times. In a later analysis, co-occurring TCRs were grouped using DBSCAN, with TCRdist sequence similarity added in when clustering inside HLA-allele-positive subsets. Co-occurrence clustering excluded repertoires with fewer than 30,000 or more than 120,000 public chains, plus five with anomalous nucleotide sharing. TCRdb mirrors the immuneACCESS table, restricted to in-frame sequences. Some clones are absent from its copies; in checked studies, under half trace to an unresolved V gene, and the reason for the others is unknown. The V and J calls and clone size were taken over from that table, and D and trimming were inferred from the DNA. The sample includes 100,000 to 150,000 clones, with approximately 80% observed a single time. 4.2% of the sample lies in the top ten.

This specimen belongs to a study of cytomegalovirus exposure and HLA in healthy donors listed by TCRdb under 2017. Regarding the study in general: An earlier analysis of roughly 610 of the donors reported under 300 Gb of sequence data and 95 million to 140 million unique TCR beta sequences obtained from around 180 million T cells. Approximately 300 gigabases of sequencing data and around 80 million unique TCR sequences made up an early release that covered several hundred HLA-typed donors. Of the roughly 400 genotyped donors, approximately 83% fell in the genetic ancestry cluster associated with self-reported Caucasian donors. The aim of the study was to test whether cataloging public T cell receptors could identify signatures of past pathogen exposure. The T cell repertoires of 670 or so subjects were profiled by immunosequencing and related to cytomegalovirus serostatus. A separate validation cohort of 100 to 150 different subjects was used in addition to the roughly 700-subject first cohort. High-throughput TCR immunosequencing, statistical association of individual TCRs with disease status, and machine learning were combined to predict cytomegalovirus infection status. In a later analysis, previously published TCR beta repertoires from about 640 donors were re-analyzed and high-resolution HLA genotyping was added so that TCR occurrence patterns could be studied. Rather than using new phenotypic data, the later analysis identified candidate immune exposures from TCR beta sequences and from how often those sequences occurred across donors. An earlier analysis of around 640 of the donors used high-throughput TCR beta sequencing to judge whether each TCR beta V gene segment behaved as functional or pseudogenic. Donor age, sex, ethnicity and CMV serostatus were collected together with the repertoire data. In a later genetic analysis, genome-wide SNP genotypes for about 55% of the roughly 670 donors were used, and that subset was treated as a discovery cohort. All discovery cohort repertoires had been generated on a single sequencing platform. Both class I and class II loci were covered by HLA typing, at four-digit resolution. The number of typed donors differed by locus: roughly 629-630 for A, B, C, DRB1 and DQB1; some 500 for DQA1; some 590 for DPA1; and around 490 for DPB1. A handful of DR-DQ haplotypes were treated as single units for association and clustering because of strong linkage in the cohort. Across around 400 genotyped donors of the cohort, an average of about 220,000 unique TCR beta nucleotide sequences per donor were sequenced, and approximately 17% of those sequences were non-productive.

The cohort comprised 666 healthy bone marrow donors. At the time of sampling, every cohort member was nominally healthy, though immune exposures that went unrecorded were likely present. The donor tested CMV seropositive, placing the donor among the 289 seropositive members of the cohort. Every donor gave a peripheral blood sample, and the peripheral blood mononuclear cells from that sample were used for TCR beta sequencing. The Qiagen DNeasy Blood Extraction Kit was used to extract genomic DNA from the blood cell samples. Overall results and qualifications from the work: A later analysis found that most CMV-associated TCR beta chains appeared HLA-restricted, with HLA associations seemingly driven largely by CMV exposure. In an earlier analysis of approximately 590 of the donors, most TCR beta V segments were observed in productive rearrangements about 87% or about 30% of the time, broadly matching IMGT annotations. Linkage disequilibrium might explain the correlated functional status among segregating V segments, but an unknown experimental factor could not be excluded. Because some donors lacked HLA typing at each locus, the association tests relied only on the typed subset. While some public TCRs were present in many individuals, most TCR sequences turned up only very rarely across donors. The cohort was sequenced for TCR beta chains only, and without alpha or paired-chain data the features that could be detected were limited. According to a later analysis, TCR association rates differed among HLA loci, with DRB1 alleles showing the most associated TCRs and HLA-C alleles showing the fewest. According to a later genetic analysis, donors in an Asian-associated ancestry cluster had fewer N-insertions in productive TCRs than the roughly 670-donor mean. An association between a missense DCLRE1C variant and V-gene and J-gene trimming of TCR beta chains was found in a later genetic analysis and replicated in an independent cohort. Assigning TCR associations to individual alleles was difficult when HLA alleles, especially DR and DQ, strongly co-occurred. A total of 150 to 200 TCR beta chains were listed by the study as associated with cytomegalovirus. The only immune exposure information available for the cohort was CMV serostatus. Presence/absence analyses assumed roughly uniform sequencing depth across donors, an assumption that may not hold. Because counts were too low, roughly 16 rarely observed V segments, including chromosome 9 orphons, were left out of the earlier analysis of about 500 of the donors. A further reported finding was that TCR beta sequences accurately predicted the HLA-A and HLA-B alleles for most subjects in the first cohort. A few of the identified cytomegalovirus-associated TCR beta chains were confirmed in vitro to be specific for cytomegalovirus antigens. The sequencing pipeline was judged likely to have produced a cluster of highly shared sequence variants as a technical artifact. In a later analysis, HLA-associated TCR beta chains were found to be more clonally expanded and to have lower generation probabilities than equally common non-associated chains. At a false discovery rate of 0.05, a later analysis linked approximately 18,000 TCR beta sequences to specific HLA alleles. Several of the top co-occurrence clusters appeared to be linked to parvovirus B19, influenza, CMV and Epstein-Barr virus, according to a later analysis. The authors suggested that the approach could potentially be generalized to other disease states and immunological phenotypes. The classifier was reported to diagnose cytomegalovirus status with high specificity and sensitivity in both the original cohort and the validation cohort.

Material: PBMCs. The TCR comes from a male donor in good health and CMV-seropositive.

Here is the DNA: TGTGCCAGCAGAGCCCGACAGGCCCTCGGGAACACCGTATATTTT. Its protein product is CASRARQALGNTVYF. The V and J genes are TRBV2 and TRBJ1-3, with a weak D call of TRBD1 (6 bases match). The CDR3, cysteine through phenylalanine, is 15 amino acids long. Only the CDR3 DNA is retained, 45 bases long and in frame from the first base. CDR1 SNHLY and CDR2 FYNNEI are derived from the germline V gene. Extended through the reference TRBV2 and TRBJ1-3 proteins, this CDR3 yields the full variable domain: EPEVTQTPSHQVTQMGQEVILRCVPISNHLYFYWYRQILGQKVEFLVSFYNNEISEKSEIFDDQFSVERPDGSNFTLKIRSTKLEDSAMYFCASRARQALGNTVYFGEGSWLTVV.